This TCR beta chain was observed in a study of T cells after yellow fever vaccination. Overall study: Low-cell-number fractions were prepared with SMART-Seq v4 Ultra Low Input.

In making TCR cDNA, 5'RACE template switching added a universal primer site and UMIs to it. MiXCR was run by TCRdb on the 5' RACE reads, yielding one entry per CDR3 protein. This table holds approximately 510,000 distinct CDR3 sequences, just over 20% found once. General observations from the study: Weaker in magnitude, the secondary response showed a faster peak on day 5 versus 15. Booster samples showed a return of most primary-vaccination clones (under 98% CD4, approximately 88% CD8).

This clonotype was seen more than once but under ten times. The antigen is not known. The CDR3 contains 12 residues. Trimming took 4 bases from V and 5 from J, leaving 9 bases between them. The germline gives CDR1 SGHNT, CDR2 YYREEE (reference sequence). This clonotype was obtained from a man aged 18 to 35 who received the YFV17D yellow fever vaccine. This material consisted of PBMCs, taken roughly 20 days after the first yellow fever vaccination. The chain has TRBV5-4 and TRBJ2-5; the D gene is possibly TRBD2 (5 bases). CDR3 in amino acids: CASSPEVETQYF. Written as DNA, the CDR3 is TGTGCCAGCAGCCCGGAGGTCGAGACCCAGTACTTC.